This TCR beta chain was captured by sequencing in a study of blood T cell repertoires in COVID-19 (dated by TCRdb to between 2020 and 2021). With regard to the full study: Samples covering the acute and convalescent phases of COVID-19 were provided by collaborators in the United States, Italy and Spain. HLA class I and class II types, where available, came from metadata supplied by the sample provider rather than from assay-based typing. The repertoires were made available in a free public database intended to serve as a resource for research on the immune response to SARS-CoV-2. Nearly every sample came with metadata listing a de-identified subject ID, COVID-19 status, age in years and sex. The dataset comprised deeply sampled blood TCRbeta repertoires from subjects exposed to, actively infected with, or recovered from COVID-19. The samples were drawn from the first 160 participants of the ongoing ImmuneRACE study and from 950 to 1,500 subjects provided by 6 global collaborators. The prospective study material was composed of cDNA or gDNA derived from T cells, B-cell-depleted T cells, or PBMCs.

What the authors observed across the whole study: How much clinical and demographic metadata was included differed by source and by participant, and the metadata was provided uncurated.

In the prospective study, participants were about 18 to 95 years old, resided in 24 geographic areas of the United States, and were enrolled through a virtual design. In the prospective study, cohorts were assigned on the basis of participant-reported clinical history obtained from a screening survey and a study questionnaire. In the prospective study, mobile phlebotomists collected whole blood, serum and a nasopharyngeal or oropharyngeal swab from each participant. Over an approximately 2-month period, participants in the prospective study had the option of providing additional blood draws and questionnaires. Prospective study blood samples were shipped either frozen or at room temperature before DNA extraction. The germline V gene (reference sequence) provides CDR1 LNHDA and CDR2 SQIVND. The V end loses 10 bases and the J end loses 4 bases, and a stretch of 10 bases separates them. The CDR3 contains 11 residues, cysteine and phenylalanine counted. Only CDR3 DNA remains: 33 bases, in frame from the first base.

A remark on this clone: No cognate antigen has been identified for it. Per-base qualities were not stored, and no clone one base away is much larger.

The immunoSEQ Assay, a bias-controlled multiplex PCR, was used to amplify TCRbeta CDR3 regions from genomic DNA. As for the original processing: The number of nucleated cells in each sample was estimated by amplification of reference gene primers within the assay. Sequence reads were collapsed and filtered to measure the absolute abundance of every unique TCRbeta CDR3 rearrangement. Productive Simpson clonality was computed per sample as the square root of Simpson's diversity index over productive rearrangements. Held by TCRdb, this immuneACCESS table contains in-frame sequences only and omits some clones. Under half of the omission traces to an unresolved V gene where checked; the cause of the rest is unknown. V and J calls and clone size come straight from that table; D and trimming were deduced from the DNA. The sample table records 300,000 to 500,000 clones; approximately 88% of these occur just once. Around 2.1% of the sample is in the top ten clones.

The source is a woman aged 40 to 55 with acute COVID-19. Sequences were obtained from PBMCs or T cells enriched from blood (not recorded which). The receptor chain draws on TRBV19 and TRBJ1-1; perhaps TRBD1 is the D gene, with 5 bases matching. The CDR3 amino acid sequence is: CATGGGTEAFF. The DNA sequence follows: TGTGCCACCGGGGGTGGCACTGAAGCTTTCTTT.